This T cell receptor (beta chain) was observed in a study of neoadjuvant anti-PD-1 for oral cavity cancer. Study details: Most patients had three to four biweekly doses of 3 mg/kg nivolumab before resection. Overall study results and limits: Pretreatment Treg/Th17 ratio correlated inversely with post-treatment tumor clonality.

This CDR3 contains 13 residues. From germline, CDR1 is SGDLS and CDR2 YYNGEE. V was clipped by 3 bases and J by 12 bases; unmatched bases: 5. With regard to this clone: What it binds is unknown.

Six replicates per PBMC sample, mostly from 400 to 500 ng of genomic DNA. Clones were read by immunoSEQ multiplex PCR, and TCRdb kept only the in-frame ones, dropping some. The sample lists about 72,000 clones; approximately 82% were seen once. Patients had newly diagnosed, untreated stage II-IVA oral cavity squamous cell carcinoma. This clonotype originated in a person between 35 and 79 years old with oral cavity squamous cell carcinoma. The source material was PBMCs, sampled before nivolumab (anti-PD-1) treatment. This chain links TRBV9 with TRBJ2-1, with 11 bases aligning to TRBD1. The CDR3 spells CASSAGTGGGQFF. In DNA, the CDR3 is TGTGCCAGCAGCGCCGGGACAGGGGGTGGGCAGTTCTTC.